This T cell receptor beta chain comes out of a study of T cell responses to AZD1222 COVID-19 vaccine. TCRdb's copy holds only in-frame clones and misses some; the assay was immunoSEQ multiplex PCR. The repertoire consists of fewer than 150,000 clones, with under 95% occurring once and the leading ten covering approximately 5%. The sample holds a few counts of this clone. CDR3 length equals 14 residues. The germline gives CDR1 WSHSY, CDR2 SAAADI. Trimming took 0 bases from V and 0 from J, leaving 5 bases between them. The V call is TRBV10-2, the J call TRBJ1-2; D not certain. This sample comprised peripheral blood, obtained 28 days after the second AZD1222 dose. This receptor was taken from an adult who received the AZD1222 COVID-19 vaccine. As DNA, the CDR3 is TGCGCCAGCAGTGAGTCATCCACTAACTATGGCTACACCTTC. Translation gives CASSESSTNYGYTF.